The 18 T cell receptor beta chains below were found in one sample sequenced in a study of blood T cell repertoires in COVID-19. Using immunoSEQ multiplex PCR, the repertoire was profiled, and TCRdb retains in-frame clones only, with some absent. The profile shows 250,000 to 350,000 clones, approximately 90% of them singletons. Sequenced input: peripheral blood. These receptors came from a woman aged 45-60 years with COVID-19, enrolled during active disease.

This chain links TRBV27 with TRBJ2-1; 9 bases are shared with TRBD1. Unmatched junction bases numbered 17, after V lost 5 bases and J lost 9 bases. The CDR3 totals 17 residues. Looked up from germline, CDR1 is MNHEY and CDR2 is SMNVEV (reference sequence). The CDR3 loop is CASSPPTGQGLLGEQFF. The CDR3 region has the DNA TGTGCCAGCAGTCCACCAACGGGACAGGGATTACTAGGTGAGCAGTTCTTC.

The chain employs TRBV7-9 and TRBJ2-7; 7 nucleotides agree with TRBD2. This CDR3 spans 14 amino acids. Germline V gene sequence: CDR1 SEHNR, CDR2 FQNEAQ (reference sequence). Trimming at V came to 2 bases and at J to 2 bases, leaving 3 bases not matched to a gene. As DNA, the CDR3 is TGTGCCAGCAGCTTACCTAGCGGAACCTACGAGCAGTACTTC. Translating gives CASSLPSGTYEQYF. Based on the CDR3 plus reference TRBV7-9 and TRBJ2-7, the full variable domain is DTGVSQNPRHKITKRGQNVTFRCDPISEHNRLYWYRQTLGQGPEFLTYFQNEAQLEKSRLLSDRFSAERPKGSFSTLEIQRTEQGDSAMYLCASSLPSGTYEQYFGPGTRLTVT.

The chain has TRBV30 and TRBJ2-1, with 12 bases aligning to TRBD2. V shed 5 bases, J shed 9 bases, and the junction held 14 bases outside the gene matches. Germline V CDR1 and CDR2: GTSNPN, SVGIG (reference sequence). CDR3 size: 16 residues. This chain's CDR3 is CAWEMKRLAGVGEQFF. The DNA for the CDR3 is TGTGCCTGGGAAATGAAAAGACTAGCGGGAGTGGGTGAGCAGTTCTTC.

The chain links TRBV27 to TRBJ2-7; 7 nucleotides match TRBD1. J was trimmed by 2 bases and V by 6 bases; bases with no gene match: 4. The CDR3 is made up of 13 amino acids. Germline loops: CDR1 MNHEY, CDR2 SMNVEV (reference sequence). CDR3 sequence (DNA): TGTGCCAGCAGACCGGGACAGACCTACGAGCAGTACTTC. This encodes CASRPGQTYEQYF.

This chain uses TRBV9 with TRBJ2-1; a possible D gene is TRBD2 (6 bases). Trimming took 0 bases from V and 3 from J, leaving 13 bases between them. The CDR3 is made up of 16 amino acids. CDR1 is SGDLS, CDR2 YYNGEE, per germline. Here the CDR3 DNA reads TGTGCCAGCAGCGTAGACCCGGGAGTGGTCTACAATGAGCAGTTCTTC. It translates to CASSVDPGVVYNEQFF.

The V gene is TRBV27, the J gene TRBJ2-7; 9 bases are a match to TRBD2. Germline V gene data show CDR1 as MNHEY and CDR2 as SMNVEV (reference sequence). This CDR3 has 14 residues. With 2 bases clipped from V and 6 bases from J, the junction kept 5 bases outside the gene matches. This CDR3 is CASSLGLAGPEQYF. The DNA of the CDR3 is TGTGCCAGCAGTTTAGGGCTAGCGGGACCCGAGCAGTACTTC.

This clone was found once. CDR3 loop: CASSLSGTSGQETQYF. The CDR3 DNA follows: TGTGCCAGCAGCTTATCCGGGACTAGCGGCCAAGAGACCCAGTACTTC. The rearrangement joins TRBV5-4 to TRBJ2-5; 11 nucleotides line up with TRBD2. Germline CDR1 reads SGHNT; CDR2 reads YYREEE (reference sequence). V lost 2 bases to trimming and J lost 1 base; unmatched junction nucleotides: 4. The CDR3 consists of 16 residues.

Here the CDR3 DNA reads TGTGCCAGCAGAAAGCTAACCGGTACCGGGGAGCTGTTTTTT. Its translation is CASRKLTGTGELFF. The chain links TRBV6-4 to TRBJ2-2; D is ambiguous. CDR1 and CDR2 from the germline V gene are MRHNA and SNTAGT. The V gene lost 6 bases and the J gene lost 5 bases, with 13 bases spanning the gap. There are 14 residues in the CDR3.

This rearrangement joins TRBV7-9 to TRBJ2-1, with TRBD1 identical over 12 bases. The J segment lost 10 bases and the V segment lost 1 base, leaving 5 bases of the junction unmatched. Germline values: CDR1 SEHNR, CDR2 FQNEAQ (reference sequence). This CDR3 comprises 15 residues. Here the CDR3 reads CASSLGDRGLLEQFF. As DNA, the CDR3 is TGTGCCAGCAGCTTAGGGGACAGGGGGCTGTTGGAGCAGTTCTTC.

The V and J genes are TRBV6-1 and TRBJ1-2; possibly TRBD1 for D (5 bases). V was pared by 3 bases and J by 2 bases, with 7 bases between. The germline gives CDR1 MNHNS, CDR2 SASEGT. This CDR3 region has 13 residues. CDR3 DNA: TGTGCCAGCAGTGAGGGACTAAACTATGGCTACACCTTC. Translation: CASSEGLNYGYTF.

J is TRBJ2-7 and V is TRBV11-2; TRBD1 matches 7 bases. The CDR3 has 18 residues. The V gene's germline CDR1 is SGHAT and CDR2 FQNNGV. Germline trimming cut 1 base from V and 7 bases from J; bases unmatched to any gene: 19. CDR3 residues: CASSLGTGGSLLGLEQYF. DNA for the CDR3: TGTGCCAGCAGCTTAGGGACAGGAGGCTCCTTACTAGGATTGGAGCAGTACTTC.

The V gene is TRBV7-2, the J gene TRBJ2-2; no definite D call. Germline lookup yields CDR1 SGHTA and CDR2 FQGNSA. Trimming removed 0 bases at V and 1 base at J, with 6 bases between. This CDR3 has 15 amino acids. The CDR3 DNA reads TGTGCCAGCAGCTTAGCCCCCCAGAACACCGGGGAGCTGTTTTTT. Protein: CASSLAPQNTGELFF. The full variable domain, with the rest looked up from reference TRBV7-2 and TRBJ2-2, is GAGVSQSPSNKVTEKGKDVELRCDPISGHTALYWYRQSLGQGLEFLIYFQGNSAPDKSGLPSDRFSAERTGGSVSTLTIQRTQQEDSAVYLCASSLAPQNTGELFFGEGSRLTVL.

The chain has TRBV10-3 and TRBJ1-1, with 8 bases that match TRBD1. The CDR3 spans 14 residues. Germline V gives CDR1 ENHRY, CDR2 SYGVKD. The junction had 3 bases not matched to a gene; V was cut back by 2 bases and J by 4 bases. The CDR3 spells CAISEQGASTEAFF. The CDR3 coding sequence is TGTGCCATCAGTGAGCAGGGGGCGAGCACTGAAGCTTTCTTT.

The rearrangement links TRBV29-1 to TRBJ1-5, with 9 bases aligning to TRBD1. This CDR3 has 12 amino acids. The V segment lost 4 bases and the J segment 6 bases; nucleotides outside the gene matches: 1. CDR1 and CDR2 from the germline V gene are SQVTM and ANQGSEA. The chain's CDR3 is CSVAGQGQPQHF. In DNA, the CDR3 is TGCAGCGTTGCGGGACAGGGTCAGCCCCAGCATTTT.

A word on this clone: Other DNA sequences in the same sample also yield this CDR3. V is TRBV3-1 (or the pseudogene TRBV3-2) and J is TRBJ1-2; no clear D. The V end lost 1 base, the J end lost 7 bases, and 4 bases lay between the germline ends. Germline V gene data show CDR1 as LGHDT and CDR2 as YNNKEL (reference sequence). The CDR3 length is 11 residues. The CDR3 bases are TGTGCCAGCAGCCAAGTCGGTGGCTACACCTTC. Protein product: CASSQVGGYTF.

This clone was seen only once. The CDR3 DNA reads TGTGCCAGCAGCCCTAGGCGTCAGCTGACGGATGAGCAGTTCTTC. Residues: CASSPRRQLTDEQFF. The genes are TRBV9 and TRBJ2-1, with D uncertain. The CDR3 totals 15 residues. The germline CDR1 and CDR2 sequences are SGDLS and YYNGEE. Deletions cut 4 bases from V and 8 bases from J, with 19 bases between.

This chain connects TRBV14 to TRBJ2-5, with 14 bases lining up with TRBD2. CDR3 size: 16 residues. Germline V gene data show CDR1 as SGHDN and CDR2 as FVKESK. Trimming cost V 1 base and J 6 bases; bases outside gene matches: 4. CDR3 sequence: CASSQGGTSGSKTQYF. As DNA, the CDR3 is TGTGCCAGCAGCCAAGGGGGGACTAGCGGGAGCAAGACCCAGTACTTC.

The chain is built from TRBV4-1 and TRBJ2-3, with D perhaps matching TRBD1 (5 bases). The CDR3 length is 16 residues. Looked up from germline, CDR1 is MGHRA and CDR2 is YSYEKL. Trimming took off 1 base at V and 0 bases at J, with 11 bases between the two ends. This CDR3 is CASSQGGRASTDTQYF. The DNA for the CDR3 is TGCGCCAGCAGCCAAGGAGGCAGGGCTAGCACAGATACGCAGTATTTT.